This paragraph covers one T cell receptor beta chain sequence. Antigen: not known. This sample stems from a study of cytomegalovirus exposure and HLA in healthy donors. Primers: 60 Vbeta forward and 13 Jbeta reverse. Here immunoSEQ multiplex PCR was the method, and the copy in TCRdb shows in-frame clones only, minus some. The sample has around 150,000 clones; the top ten hold 1.3%. V gave up 3 bases and J gave up 0 bases; unmatched junction bases: 7. The germline CDR1 and CDR2 sequences are LNHDA and SQIVND (reference sequence). CDR3 length: 18 amino acids. The study's findings and limits: Roughly even sequencing depth across donors was the assumption behind the presence/absence analyses. Across donors, most TCRs were seen rarely, yet some public ones were widespread. Most of the TCR beta V segments (in an earlier analysis) were productive either about 87% or about 30% of the time.

The sequence was obtained from a woman in her sixties or seventies in good health and CMV-seronegative. The sample taken for sequencing was PBMCs. The rearrangement links TRBV19 to TRBJ2-6, with TRBD1 matching over 8 bases. The DNA of the CDR3 is TGTGCCAGTAGTATTGCCCGGGACAGGAGCTCTGGGGCCAACGTCCTGACTTTC. It is translated as CASSIARDRSSGANVLTF.